This TCR beta chain is from a study of cytotoxic CD8 clonotypes in ibrutinib-treated CLL (dated by TCRdb to the early 2020s). For the wider study: The cohort included around 16 treatment-naive and ten to twelve relapsed/refractory patients; 17 to 18 were IGHV unmutated. Responses were partial in approximately 24 patients and complete in 2; after median about 63 months follow-up, about 14 stayed in remission and approximately twelve progressed. Response samples were obtained after a median of about 13 months of treatment, with a range of roughly 6 to 40 months. Samples averaged approximately 260,000 productive templates and some 91,000 productive rearrangements. Of the 90 or so participants in the trial, about 26 had longitudinal samples available. Cryopreserved peripheral blood mononuclear cells were collected at three points: before therapy, at response, and at either sustained remission or disease progression. Beyond this particular receptor, the publication reports: At ibrutinib response clonality went up, during sustained remission it held steady, and at progression it dropped back toward baseline. Sampling times were not matched between sustained-remission and progressing patients, and lymph node repertoires were not studied. Public clonotypes were rare and either shrank or stayed stable during treatment, and the rise in clonality at ibrutinib response reflected expansion of private clonotypes. Baseline clonality was found to be higher than that of age-matched healthy donors and was strongly correlated with circulating CD8+ T-cell counts.

The CDR3 starts with the cysteine, ends with the phenylalanine, and has 15 residues. Only CDR3 DNA remains: 45 bases, in frame from the first base. V has 7 bases trimmed and J has 4 bases trimmed; junction bases matching no gene number 11. From a lookup of the germline V gene (reference sequence), CDR1 and CDR2 are GTSNPN and SVGIG. The goal of deep resolution MiSeq sequencing was a depth between 1 in 1 million and 1 in 200,000 T cells, and coverage averaged 10x per clonotype. TCR beta libraries were generated with the immunoSEQ hsTCRB Kit. The authors' pipeline ran thus. ImmunoSEQ Data Assistant and ImmunoSEQ Analyzer were used for data analysis, and V, D and J genes were assigned according to IMGT definitions. Clonality was computed as one minus normalized Shannon entropy of productive rearrangement frequencies, ranging from 0 to 1. Public clonotype analysis was restricted to overrepresented clonotypes comprising at least 0.05% of each patient's repertoire. More than ten repertoires from age-matched healthy donors, obtained from immuneACCESS, served as clonality controls. TCRdb re-hosts the immuneACCESS table, in-frame sequences only. Its copies lack some clones; in the studies checked, an unresolved V gene accounts for under half of them, and the cause for the rest is not known. V, J and clone size were drawn from that table, and D and trimming were deduced from the DNA. The sample table shows more than 30,000 clones, and 69% are seen once. Jointly, the top ten make up about a quarter of the sample.

For TCR beta library preparation, approximately 1.9 micrograms of genomic DNA was extracted from cryopreserved PBMCs. High-throughput TCR beta sequencing was performed on longitudinal blood samples from CLL patients receiving ibrutinib monotherapy. Patients were enrolled in a phase 2 open-label single-center ibrutinib monotherapy trial. This clone was found once. The clone's antigen remains unknown. No much larger clonotype is one base removed from it; base qualities were not supplied. Here the chain combines TRBV30 and TRBJ2-2; TRBD2 matches 8 bases in the middle. The sequence derives from a human donor with chronic lymphocytic leukemia. The specimen comprised PBMCs, sampled before ibrutinib treatment. The CDR3: CAFGRAGAGTGELFF. The nucleotides are TGTGCCTTTGGGCGAGCGGGGGCCGGCACCGGGGAGCTGTTTTTT.